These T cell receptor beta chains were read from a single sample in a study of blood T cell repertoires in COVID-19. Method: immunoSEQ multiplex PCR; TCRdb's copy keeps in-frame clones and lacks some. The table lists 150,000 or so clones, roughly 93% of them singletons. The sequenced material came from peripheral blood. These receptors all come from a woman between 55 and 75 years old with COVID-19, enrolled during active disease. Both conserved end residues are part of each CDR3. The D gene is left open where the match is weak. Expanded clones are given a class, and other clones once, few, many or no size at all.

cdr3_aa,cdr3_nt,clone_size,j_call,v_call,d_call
CASSPRGNLNTEAFF,TGCGCCAGCAGCCCCAGGGGGAACTTGAACACTGAAGCTTTCTTT,-,TRBJ1-1,TRBV5-1,TRBD1
CASSDYYEQYF,TGTGCCAGCAGTGATTACTACGAGCAGTACTTC,-,TRBJ2-7,TRBV6-1,-
CASSLELGANNEQFF,TGCGCCAGCAGCTTGGAGTTAGGGGCTAACAATGAGCAGTTCTTC,-,TRBJ2-1,TRBV5-1,-
CASRRDRGLYTEAFF,TGTGCCAGCCGCCGGGACAGGGGGCTTTACACTGAAGCTTTCTTT,-,TRBJ1-1,TRBV2,TRBD1
CASSQGDRGEQPQHF,TGTGCCAGCAGCCAGGGGGACAGGGGGGAGCAGCCCCAGCATTTT,-,TRBJ1-5,TRBV4-2,TRBD1
CASSLGQGGEQYF,TGTGCCAGCAGCTTAGGGCAGGGCGGCGAGCAGTACTTC,-,TRBJ2-7,TRBV7-9,-
CASSFTSGEGNTIYF,TGTGCCAGCAGCTTTACATCCGGGGAAGGAAACACCATATATTTT,-,TRBJ1-3,TRBV7-2,-
CASGSTGGTRKNIQYF,TGTGCTAGTGGTTCGACGGGGGGGACAAGGAAAAACATTCAGTACTTC,-,TRBJ2-4,TRBV12-5,TRBD2
CASSQDVASGGADTQYF,TGTGCCAGCAGCCAAGATGTCGCTAGCGGGGGGGCAGATACGCAGTATTTT,-,TRBJ2-3,TRBV4-2,TRBD2
CASSRGQGAYTEAFF,TGTGCCAGCAGCCGTGGACAGGGGGCCTACACTGAAGCTTTCTTT,-,TRBJ1-1,TRBV5-5,TRBD1
CASSQDRLGPPDTQYF,TGCGCCAGCAGCCAAGACCGTCTAGGTCCCCCAGATACGCAGTATTTT,-,TRBJ2-3,TRBV4-3,-
CASSLGQHSEKLFF,TGTGCCAGCAGCCTCGGACAGCACTCTGAAAAACTGTTTTTT,-,TRBJ1-4,TRBV9,-
CASSEAGTGRFGYTF,TGTGCCAGCAGTGAAGCGGGGACAGGGCGGTTTGGCTACACCTTC,-,TRBJ1-2,TRBV6-4,TRBD1
CASSVGEVLNNEQFF,TGTGCCAGCAGCGTAGGAGAAGTCCTTAACAATGAGCAGTTCTTC,-,TRBJ2-1,TRBV9,-
CASRPAGNNYGYTF,TGTGCCAGCCGTCCCGCGGGCAATAACTATGGCTACACCTTC,-,TRBJ1-2,TRBV6-4,-
CASSSRVPNYGYTF,TGTGCCAGCAGTTCTCGGGTCCCTAACTATGGCTACACCTTC,-,TRBJ1-2,TRBV6-5,-
CASSLTSGGGEQFF,TGCGCCAGCAGCTTGACTAGCGGGGGAGGTGAGCAGTTCTTC,-,TRBJ2-1,TRBV5-1,TRBD2
CASSDGTSGGNEQFF,TGTGCCAGCAGTGACGGGACTAGCGGGGGGAATGAGCAGTTCTTC,-,TRBJ2-1,TRBV25-1,TRBD2
CASSSQGEQLFF,TGTGCCAGCAGCTCCCAAGGAGAGCAACTGTTTTTT,-,TRBJ1-4,TRBV7-2,-
CASRIAGGLGEQFF,TGTGCCAGCCGCATAGCGGGGGGGCTCGGTGAGCAGTTCTTC,-,TRBJ2-1,TRBV6-6,TRBD2
CASRGPGSGNYGYTF,TGTGCCAGCAGAGGGCCAGGGTCCGGAAACTATGGCTACACCTTC,-,TRBJ1-2,TRBV7-2,-
CASSQVTAGDSPLHF,TGTGCCAGCAGCCAAGTTACGGCAGGGGATTCACCCCTCCACTTT,-,TRBJ1-6,TRBV14,-
CASRGTEGRQSYNEQFF,TGTGCCAGCAGGGGGACTGAAGGGAGGCAGTCCTACAATGAGCAGTTCTTC,-,TRBJ2-1,TRBV2,-
CASSITQGKIQPQHF,TGTGCCAGTAGTATCACCCAGGGTAAGATTCAGCCCCAGCATTTT,once,TRBJ1-5,TRBV19,-
CAIRPGQGVDYGYTF,TGTGCCATCCGACCGGGACAGGGGGTGGATTATGGCTACACCTTC,-,TRBJ1-2,TRBV10-3,TRBD1
CASSQGYRSGTGELFF,TGTGCCAGCAGCCAAGGGTACCGCTCGGGCACCGGGGAGCTGTTTTTT,-,TRBJ2-2,TRBV3-1/TRBV3-2,-
CASSQQGYSNQPQHF,TGTGCCAGCAGCCAACAGGGGTATAGCAATCAGCCCCAGCATTTT,-,TRBJ1-5,TRBV3-1/TRBV3-2,-
CASSLSGTGPWKLFF,TGTGCCAGCAGTTTATCAGGGACAGGGCCGTGGAAACTGTTTTTT,-,TRBJ1-4,TRBV27,TRBD1
CAISEDRVNTEAFF,TGTGCCATCAGTGAGGACAGGGTGAACACTGAAGCTTTCTTT,-,TRBJ1-1,TRBV10-3,TRBD1
CASSLEGGLAYEQYF,TGTGCCAGCAGCTTAGAAGGGGGCTTAGCCTACGAGCAGTACTTC,-,TRBJ2-7,TRBV6-5,TRBD1
CASSSTGSNTEAFF,TGTGCCAGCAGTTCGACAGGCTCGAACACTGAAGCTTTCTTT,-,TRBJ1-1,TRBV6-5,-
CASSSSGYAYEQYF,TGTGCCAGTAGTAGTAGCGGGTATGCCTACGAGCAGTACTTC,-,TRBJ2-7,TRBV19,TRBD2
CASSTRGAARNQPQHF,TGTGCCAGCAGTACCCGTGGGGCGGCTCGCAATCAGCCCCAGCATTTT,-,TRBJ1-5,TRBV27,-
CASSLGTGQGYSPLHF,TGCGCCAGCAGCTTGGGGACGGGACAGGGGTATTCACCCCTCCACTTT,-,TRBJ1-6,TRBV5-1,TRBD1
CASSSKDRGPASGYTF,TGTGCCAGCTCATCAAAGGACAGGGGACCTGCTAGTGGCTACACCTTC,-,TRBJ1-2,TRBV18,TRBD1
CASSLVGREHRVQYF,TGTGCCAGCAGCTTGGTAGGGCGGGAGCACCGGGTGCAGTACTTC,-,TRBJ2-7,TRBV5-6,TRBD2
CASSPLMIETQYF,TGTGCCAGCAGCCCGCTAATGATAGAGACCCAGTACTTC,-,TRBJ2-5,TRBV5-6,-
CATLDRGPNYGYTF,TGTGCCACCTTGGACAGGGGCCCTAACTATGGCTACACCTTC,-,TRBJ1-2,TRBV7-9,TRBD1
CASSLGARSEAFF,TGTGCCAGCAGCTTGGGGGCCCGGTCTGAAGCTTTCTTT,-,TRBJ1-1,TRBV5-6,-
CAWIPGQGETQYF,TGTGCCTGGATTCCGGGACAGGGGGAGACCCAGTACTTC,-,TRBJ2-5,TRBV30,TRBD1
CASSSGWGQGNSPLHF,TGTGCCAGCAGTTCGGGGTGGGGACAGGGTAATTCACCCCTCCACTTT,-,TRBJ1-6,TRBV28,TRBD1
CASSRYGQAGYGYTF,TGTGCCAGTAGTAGATACGGGCAGGCAGGGTATGGCTACACCTTC,-,TRBJ1-2,TRBV19,-
CASSLVAGGTMDEQFF,TGTGCCAGCAGCTTGGTAGCGGGGGGAACTATGGACGAGCAGTTCTTC,-,TRBJ2-1,TRBV5-5,TRBD2
CASRAVGATEAFF,TGCGCCAGCAGGGCGGTAGGGGCCACTGAAGCTTTCTTT,-,TRBJ1-1,TRBV10-2,-
CASSSTGGDYGYTF,TGCGCCAGCAGCAGCACAGGGGGCGACTATGGCTACACCTTC,-,TRBJ1-2,TRBV5-1,TRBD1
CASSVGQGAYEQYF,TGTGCCAGCAGCGTAGGACAGGGGGCCTACGAGCAGTACTTC,-,TRBJ2-7,TRBV9,TRBD1
CASSVEGTWGDTQYF,TGTGCCAGCAGCGTAGAGGGGACTTGGGGAGATACGCAGTATTTT,-,TRBJ2-3,TRBV9,-
CASSIQEPSSGNTIYF,TGCGCCAGCTCTATACAGGAGCCGAGCTCTGGAAACACCATATATTTT,-,TRBJ1-3,TRBV5-1,-
CASSLDRGSTNYGYTF,TGTGCCAGCAGCTTGGACAGGGGCTCAACTAACTATGGCTACACCTTC,few,TRBJ1-2,TRBV5-4,TRBD1
CASRNSGTVNEKLFF,TGTGCCAGCAGGAACTCCGGGACAGTTAATGAAAAACTGTTTTTT,once,TRBJ1-4,TRBV2,TRBD1
CASSRTLGATGGLSNSYNEQFF,TGTGCCAGCAGCCGCACTTTGGGGGCTACAGGGGGCTTATCGAACTCCTACAATGAGCAGTTCTTC,-,TRBJ2-1,TRBV6-2/TRBV6-3,TRBD1
CASSFQTGNQPQHF,TGTGCCAGCAGCTTCCAGACAGGCAATCAGCCCCAGCATTTT,-,TRBJ1-5,TRBV7-2,-
CASSHRDSTYEQYF,TGCGCCAGCAGCCACAGGGACAGCACCTACGAGCAGTACTTC,-,TRBJ2-7,TRBV4-3,TRBD1
CASSELVANTQYF,TGTGCCAGCAGTGAACTGGTCGCGAATACGCAGTATTTT,-,TRBJ2-3,TRBV6-1,-
CAWTEGTGEQYF,TGTGCCTGGACCGAGGGCACGGGCGAGCAGTACTTC,-,TRBJ2-7,TRBV30,-
CATRDSSNQPQHF,TGTGCCACGCGGGACTCTAGCAATCAGCCCCAGCATTTT,-,TRBJ1-5,TRBV2,-
CASSADRVEPYGYTF,TGCGCCAGCAGCGCCGACAGGGTGGAGCCCTATGGCTACACCTTC,-,TRBJ1-2,TRBV4-1,TRBD1